A single sample gave rise to the 5 T cell receptor beta chains below, sequenced in a study of regulatory T cells in long-lasting Graves disease (dated by TCRdb to about 2021). Preparation of the library involved multiplex PCR. The sequencer was an Illumina HiSeq 4000. TCR beta libraries were built with iRepertoire HTBI primers and Arm-PCR amplification of CDR3 regions. Through fastp at Q25 and MiXCR, TCRdb rebuilt clones from the public reads, retaining in-frame beta chains. CDR3 protein sequences are deduplicated, and each keeps its most common genes and DNA. The sample table lists 550,000 or so distinct CDR3 sequences, about 12% of them with a count of one. The ten largest clones capture roughly 8.2% of the sample. Interpreted using the paper, the time point label stands for: newly diagnosed GD, antithyroid drugs for less than 3 months. For both TCR sequencing and RNA sequencing, RNA was extracted from PBMCs using TRIzol.

This same sample was also part of a study on T cells in Graves' hyperthyroidism and ophthalmopathy.

The material was peripheral blood mononuclear cells (PBMCs), obtained at new diagnosis, from a patient treated with antithyroid drugs. Receptors originate from a woman in her twenties or thirties with Graves disease. Donor details come from another sample of the same person, matched by shared clones.

This clonotype appeared many times. The rearrangement joins TRBV29-1 to TRBJ1-4; the match to TRBD1 covers 9 bases. Per germline, CDR1 SQVTM and CDR2 ANQGSEA. Trimming removed 7 bases from V and 8 bases from J; junction bases left unmatched: 8. The CDR3 loop spans 13 amino acids. CDR3 sequence: CSAGTGRDEKLFF. The CDR3 region has the DNA TGCAGCGCCGGGACAGGGCGGGACGAAAAACTGTTTTTT.

This rearrangement joins TRBV18 to TRBJ2-7; D is unresolved. Germline V gene data show CDR1 as KGHSH and CDR2 as LQKENI. V lost 2 bases and J lost 3, with 14 bases in between. The CDR3 loop spans 15 amino acids. In DNA, the CDR3 is TGTGCCAGCTCACCAAGTCAAGGAGTTAACTACGAGCAGTACTTC. Amino acids: CASSPSQGVNYEQYF.

The table lists this clonotype with many counts. The chain couples TRBV20-1 to TRBJ1-1, with D perhaps TRBD1 (5 bases). Germline V gene lookup returns CDR1 DFQATT and CDR2 SNEGSKA (reference sequence). Trimming left V 5 bases short and J 5 bases short, with 12 bases between. The CDR3 consists of 12 residues. For the CDR3, the DNA is TGCAGTGCTGACACCCAGGGTACTGAAGCTTTCTTT. It is translated as CSADTQGTEAFF.

The V and J genes are TRBV19 and TRBJ1-5; D not certain. The CDR3 is made up of 14 amino acids. Trimming shortened V by 4 bases and J by 2 bases, and 9 bases separated the two germline ends. The germline CDR1 and CDR2 sequences are LNHDA and SQIVND (reference sequence). As DNA, the CDR3 is TGTGCCAGTAGTACCAACAGAGGCAATCAGCCCCAGCATTTT. Translated: CASSTNRGNQPQHF.

The chain combines TRBV4-2 with TRBJ2-2, with 7 bases fitting TRBD1. CDR3 length: 14 residues. Germline loops: CDR1 LGHNA, CDR2 YNFKEQ. J was trimmed by 5 bases and V by 4 bases; bases with no gene match: 4. Here the CDR3 DNA reads TGTGCCAGCAGCCCGGACAGGTTGACCGGGGAGCTGTTTTTT. As protein: CASSPDRLTGELFF.